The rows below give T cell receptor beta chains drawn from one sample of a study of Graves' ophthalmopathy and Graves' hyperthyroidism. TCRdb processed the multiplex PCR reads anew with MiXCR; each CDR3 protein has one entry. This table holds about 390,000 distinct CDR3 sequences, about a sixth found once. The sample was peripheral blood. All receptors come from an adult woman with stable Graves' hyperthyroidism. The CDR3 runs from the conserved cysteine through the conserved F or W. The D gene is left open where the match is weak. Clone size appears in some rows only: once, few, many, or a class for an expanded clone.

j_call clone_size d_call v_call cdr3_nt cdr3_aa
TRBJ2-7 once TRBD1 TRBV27 TGTGCCAGCAGTATCTCCACAGGGGTGGACGAGCAGTACTTC CASSISTGVDEQYF
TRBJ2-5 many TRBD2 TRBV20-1 TGCAGTGCTAGAGTGGCTAGCGGCCAAGAGACCCAGTACTTC CSARVASGQETQYF
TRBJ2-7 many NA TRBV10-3 TGTGCCATCAGCACCGGAACCTACGAGCAGTACTTC CAISTGTYEQYF
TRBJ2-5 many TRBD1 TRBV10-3 TGTGCCATCAGCCAGGGACAGTTGGAGACCCAGTACTTC CAISQGQLETQYF
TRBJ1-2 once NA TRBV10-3 TGTGCCATCAGTGAGTCAGTAGGATTGACAGCAAGTAACTATGGCTACACCTTC CAISESVGLTASNYGYTF
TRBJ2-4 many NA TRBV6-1 TGTGCCAGCAGTCCCGGGGCAGGGGAAAACATTCAGTACTTC CASSPGAGENIQYF
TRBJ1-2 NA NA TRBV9 TGTGCCAGCAGCGTTACAGGGACCCCAGCTCTCGGTCTCCGTGGCTACACCTTC CASSVTGTPALGLRGYTF
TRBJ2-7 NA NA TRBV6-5 TGTGCCAGCAGTTACTCTCCGACAGACAACTACGAGCAGTACTTC CASSYSPTDNYEQYF
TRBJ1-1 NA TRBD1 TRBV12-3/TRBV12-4 TGTGCCAGCAGTTCGACAGGGTCAAGAAACACTGAAGCTTTCTTT CASSSTGSRNTEAFF
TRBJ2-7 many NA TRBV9 TGTGCCAGCAGCGTTAGCGCCACCCCCTCCTACGAGCAGTACTTC CASSVSATPSYEQYF
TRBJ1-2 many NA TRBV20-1 TGCAGTGCTGGGGCGACAGCCCGCTATGGCTACACCTTC CSAGATARYGYTF
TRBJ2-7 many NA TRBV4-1 TGCGCCAGCAGCCAAGTAGGGGCCCCGCAATACGAGCAGTACTTC CASSQVGAPQYEQYF
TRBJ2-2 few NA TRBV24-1 TGTGCCACCAGTGAAGCGACGATCCCGAAATCGAACACCGGGGAGCTGTTTTTT CATSEATIPKSNTGELFF
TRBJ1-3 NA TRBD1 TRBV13 TGTGCCAGCAGCTTGGGGACAGTACGAGACACCATATATTTT CASSLGTVRDTIYF
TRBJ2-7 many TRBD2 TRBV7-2 TGTGCCAGCAGCGATACTAGCGGGTCCGAGCAGTACTTC CASSDTSGSEQYF
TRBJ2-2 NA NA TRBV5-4 TGTGCCAGCAGCTTGGTTTTGGGAACCACCGGGGAGCTGTTTTTT CASSLVLGTTGELFF
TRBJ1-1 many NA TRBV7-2 TGTGCCAGCAGCCTCGGAGGGCCTGAAGCTTTCTTT CASSLGGPEAFF
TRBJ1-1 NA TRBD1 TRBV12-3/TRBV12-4 TGTGCCAGCTCCCTCCAGGGGGAGGACACTGAAGCTTTCTTT CASSLQGEDTEAFF
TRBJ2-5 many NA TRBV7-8 TGTGCCAGCAGCTATCAGGGAAAAGAGACCCAGTACTTC CASSYQGKETQYF
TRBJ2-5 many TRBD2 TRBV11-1 TGTGCCAGCAGCCCACAAGTGACTAGCGGGCTGAGGGAGGAAGAGACCCAGTACTTC CASSPQVTSGLREEETQYF
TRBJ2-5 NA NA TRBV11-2 TGTGCCAGCAGCGCAACCGGGACCGGGGAGACCCAGTACTTC CASSATGTGETQYF
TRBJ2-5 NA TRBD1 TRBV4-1 TGCGCCAGCAGCCAAACTACCGGGACAGGGGGCCTCCAGTACTTC CASSQTTGTGGLQYF
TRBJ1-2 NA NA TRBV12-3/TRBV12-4 TGTGCCAGCAGTTCCCCCGGGGGGGTGGACGGCTACACCTTC CASSSPGGVDGYTF
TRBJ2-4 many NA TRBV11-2 TGTGCCAGCAGCTTAGATTCCTCCACAGGGTTAAAAAACATTCAGTACTTC CASSLDSSTGLKNIQYF
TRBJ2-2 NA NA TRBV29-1 TGCAGCGTTGACACATCGAACACCGGGGAGCTGTTTTTT CSVDTSNTGELFF
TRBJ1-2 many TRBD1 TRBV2 TGTGCCAGCAGTGACATAAGACAGGGGCATGGCTACACCTTC CASSDIRQGHGYTF
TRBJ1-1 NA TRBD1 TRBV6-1 TGTGCCAGCAGTGAGACAGGGGGTGACACTGAAGCTTTCTTT CASSETGGDTEAFF
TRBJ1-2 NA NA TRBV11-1 TGTGCCAGCAGCCTAACCGCGGGTAGAGACAGTTCATATGGCTACACCTTC CASSLTAGRDSSYGYTF
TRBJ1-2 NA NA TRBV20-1 TGCAGTGCTAGCTTAACAGGGCTCTATGGCTACACCTTC CSASLTGLYGYTF
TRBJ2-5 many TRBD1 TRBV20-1 TGCAGTGCTAGAGATGTAGGGTACAGGGGACGACAAGAGACCCAGTACTTC CSARDVGYRGRQETQYF
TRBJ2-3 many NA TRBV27 TGTGCCAGCAGTTCGGACAGTTACACAGATACGCAGTATTTT CASSSDSYTDTQYF
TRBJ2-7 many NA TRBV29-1 TGCAGCGTTGGAGTCCAGACAGAGCAGTACTTC CSVGVQTEQYF
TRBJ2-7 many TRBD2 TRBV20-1 TGCAGTGCTACCCCCATGACTAGCGGGGGTACCTACGAGCAGTACTTC CSATPMTSGGTYEQYF
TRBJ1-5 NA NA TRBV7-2 TGTGCCAGCAGCTTCCAGTCTGCCGGGGAGCAGCCCCAGCATTTT CASSFQSAGEQPQHF
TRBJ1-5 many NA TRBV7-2 TGTGCCAGCAGCTTAGAGTGGAATCAGCCCCAGCATTTT CASSLEWNQPQHF
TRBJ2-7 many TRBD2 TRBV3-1 TGTGCCAGCAGCCAAGGCCTAGCGGGATTGGGCGAGCAGTACTTC CASSQGLAGLGEQYF
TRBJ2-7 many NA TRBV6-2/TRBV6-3 TGTGCCAGCAGTTACGACTGGTCCTACGAGCAGTACTTC CASSYDWSYEQYF
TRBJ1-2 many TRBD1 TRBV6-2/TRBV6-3 TGTGCCAGCAGTTACGCCCGGACAGGGGTTCGTTATGGCTACACCTTC CASSYARTGVRYGYTF
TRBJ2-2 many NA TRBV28 TGTGCCAGCAGTGCACGGGACCAACCGCGGACCGGGGAGCTGTTTTTT CASSARDQPRTGELFF
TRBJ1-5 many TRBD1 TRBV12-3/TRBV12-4 TGTGCCAGCAGCCATACAGGGGGCGCGGGTCAGCCCCAGCATTTT CASSHTGGAGQPQHF
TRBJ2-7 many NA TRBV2 TGTGCCAGCAGTGCTGAGGTGGGACTTTTCTACGAGCAGTACTTC CASSAEVGLFYEQYF
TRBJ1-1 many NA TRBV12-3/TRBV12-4 TGTGCCAGCAGTTTTTGGGAACTTGAAGCTTTCTTT CASSFWELEAFF
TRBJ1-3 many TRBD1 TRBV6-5 TGTGCCAGCAGTTACCCTCAAATGGGACAGGCTGGAAACACCATATATTTT CASSYPQMGQAGNTIYF
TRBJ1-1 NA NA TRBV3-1 TGTGCCAGCAGCCAAGTGGGGTACACTGAAGCTTTCTTT CASSQVGYTEAFF
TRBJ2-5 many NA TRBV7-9 TGTGCCAGCAGCCTCCGGATCGGCAGCCAAGAGACCCAGTACTTC CASSLRIGSQETQYF
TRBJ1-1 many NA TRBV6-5 TGTGCCAGCCGCTTAGCGTTGGGTGGTGAAGCTTTCTTT CASRLALGGEAFF
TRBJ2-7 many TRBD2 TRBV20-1 TGCAGTGCTAGAGAAGGACTAGCGGGGGAGCAGTACTTC CSAREGLAGEQYF
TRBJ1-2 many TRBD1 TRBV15 TGTGCCACCAGCAGAGATTTAGTAGGGCAGGGGGACTATGGCTACACCTTC CATSRDLVGQGDYGYTF
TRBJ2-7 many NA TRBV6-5 TGTGCCAGCACCGAACAGGGATACGGGAGCCCCTACGAGCAGTACTTC CASTEQGYGSPYEQYF
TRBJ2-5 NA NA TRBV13 TGTGCCAGCAGCTTAGGCTCTCTACTGGGGGGTCAAGAGACCCAGTACTTC CASSLGSLLGGQETQYF
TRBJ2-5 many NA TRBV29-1 TGCAGCGTTGTTGTTCTAGAAGAGACCCAGTACTTC CSVVVLEETQYF
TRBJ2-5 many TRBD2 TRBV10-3 TGTGCCATCAGTACCCCCGGGGGGACGGAAGAGACCCAGTACTTC CAISTPGGTEETQYF
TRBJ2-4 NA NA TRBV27 TGTGCCAGCAGTTTGGCAGGGGCCGCCAAAAACATTCAGTACTTC CASSLAGAAKNIQYF
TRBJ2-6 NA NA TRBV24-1 TGTGCCACCAGTGATTACAGGACCCTCGCTGGGGCCAACGTCCTGACTTTC CATSDYRTLAGANVLTF
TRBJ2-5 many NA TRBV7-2 TGTGCCAGCGGCTTACGCTCTTTAGGGGGTCAAGAGACCCAGTACTTC CASGLRSLGGQETQYF
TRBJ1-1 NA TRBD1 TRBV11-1 TGTGCCAGCAGCACCGGACAGGGCTTAGGAAACACTGAAGCTTTCTTT CASSTGQGLGNTEAFF
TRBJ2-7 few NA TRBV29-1 TGCAGCGTTGAAGATCACAGGGAGGGACTTTACGAGCAGTACTTC CSVEDHREGLYEQYF
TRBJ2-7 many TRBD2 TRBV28 TGTGCCAGCAGTTTTTCGGCTAGCGGATCCTACGAGCAGTACTTC CASSFSASGSYEQYF
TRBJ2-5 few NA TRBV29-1 TGCAGCGCCTCTCCTTCGAGGGAAGAGACCCTGTACTTC CSASPSREETLYF